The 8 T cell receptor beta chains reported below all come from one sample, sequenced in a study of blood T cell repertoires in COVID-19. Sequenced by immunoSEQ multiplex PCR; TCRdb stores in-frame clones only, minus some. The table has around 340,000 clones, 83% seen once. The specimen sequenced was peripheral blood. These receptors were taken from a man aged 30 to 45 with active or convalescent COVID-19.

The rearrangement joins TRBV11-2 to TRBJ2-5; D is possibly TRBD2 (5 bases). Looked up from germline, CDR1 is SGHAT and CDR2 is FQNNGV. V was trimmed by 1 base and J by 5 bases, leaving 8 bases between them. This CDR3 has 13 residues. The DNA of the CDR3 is TGTGCCAGCAGCTTAGGGGGAGTGGAGACCCAGTACTTC. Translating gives CASSLGGVETQYF.

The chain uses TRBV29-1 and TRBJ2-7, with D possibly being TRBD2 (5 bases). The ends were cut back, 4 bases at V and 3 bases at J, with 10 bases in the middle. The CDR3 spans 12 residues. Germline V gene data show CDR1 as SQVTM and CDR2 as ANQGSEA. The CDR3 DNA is TGCAGCGTTGTGGTAGCGAGCTACGAGCAGTACTTC. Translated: CSVVVASYEQYF.

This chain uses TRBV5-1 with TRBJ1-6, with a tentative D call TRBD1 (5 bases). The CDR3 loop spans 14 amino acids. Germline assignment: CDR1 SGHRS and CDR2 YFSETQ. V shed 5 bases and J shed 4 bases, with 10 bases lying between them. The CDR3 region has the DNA TGCGCCAGCAGTTTAGGGGATTATAATTCACCCCTCCACTTT. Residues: CASSLGDYNSPLHF.

CDR3 in amino acids: CASSFYPSEQYF. The CDR3 DNA reads TGTGCCAGCAGCTTTTACCCTAGCGAGCAGTACTTC. The chain combines TRBV7-9 with TRBJ2-7; D not certain. The V gene's germline CDR1 is SEHNR and CDR2 FQNEAQ (reference sequence). The CDR3 length is 12 residues. Between the trimmed V and J ends, which lost 3 bases and 6 bases, there was a span of 9 bases.

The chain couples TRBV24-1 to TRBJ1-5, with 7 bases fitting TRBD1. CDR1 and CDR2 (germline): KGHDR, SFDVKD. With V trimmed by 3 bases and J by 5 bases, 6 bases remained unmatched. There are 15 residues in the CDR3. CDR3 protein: CATSDPRQGDQPQHF. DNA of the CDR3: TGTGCCACCAGTGATCCAAGACAGGGAGATCAGCCCCAGCATTTT.

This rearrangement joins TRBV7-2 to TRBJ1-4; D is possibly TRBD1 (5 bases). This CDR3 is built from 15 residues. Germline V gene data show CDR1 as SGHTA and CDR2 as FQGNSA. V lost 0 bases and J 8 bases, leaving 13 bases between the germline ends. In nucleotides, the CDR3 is TGTGCCAGCAGCTTAGCGAATAGGGGTGGCGAAAAACTGTTTTTT. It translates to CASSLANRGGEKLFF.

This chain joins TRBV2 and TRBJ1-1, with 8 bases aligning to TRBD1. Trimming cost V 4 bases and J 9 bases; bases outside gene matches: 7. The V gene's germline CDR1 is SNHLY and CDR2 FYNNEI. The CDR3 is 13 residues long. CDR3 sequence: CASSGQRQGKAFF. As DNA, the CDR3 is TGTGCCAGCAGTGGCCAAAGACAGGGGAAAGCTTTCTTT.

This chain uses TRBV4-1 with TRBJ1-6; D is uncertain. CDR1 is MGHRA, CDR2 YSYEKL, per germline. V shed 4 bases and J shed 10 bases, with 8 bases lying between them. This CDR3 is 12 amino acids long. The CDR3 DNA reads TGCGCCAGCAGCCCCCCAGGATCACCCCTCCACTTT. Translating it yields CASSPPGSPLHF.